The 9 T cell receptor beta chains below all came from one sample that was sequenced in a study of blood T cell repertoires in COVID-19. TCRdb keeps only in-frame clones here, not all; method: immunoSEQ multiplex PCR. This table holds 150,000 to 160,000 clones, approximately 80% found once. Sequenced material: peripheral blood. These receptors all stem from a woman between 55 and 75 years old with COVID-19, enrolled during active disease.

This chain links TRBV7-2 with TRBJ2-3, with D possibly being TRBD2 (6 bases). Germline CDR1 is SGHTA and CDR2 is FQGNSA. Trimming left V 5 bases short and J 1 base short, with 7 bases between. The CDR3 length is 13 residues. The CDR3 sequence: CASSRGGTDTQYF. CDR3 in DNA: TGTGCCAGCAGCCGCGGGGGCACAGATACGCAGTATTTT.

The chain couples TRBV5-1 to TRBJ2-2, with TRBD1 identical over 8 bases. Trimming cost V 4 bases and J 3 bases; bases outside gene matches: 5. This CDR3 has 15 amino acids. The germline V gene has CDR1 SGHRS and CDR2 YFSETQ. The DNA for the CDR3 is TGCGCCAGCAGCCGGAGGACAGGGTACACCGGGGAGCTGTTTTTT. This codes for CASSRRTGYTGELFF. Looking up the rest from reference TRBV5-1 and TRBJ2-2 gives the full variable domain: KAGVTQTPRYLIKTRGQQVTLSCSPISGHRSVSWYQQTPGQGLQFLFEYFSETQRNKGNFPGRFSGRQFSNSRSEMNVSTLELGDSALYLCASSRRTGYTGELFFGEGSRLTVL.

The rearrangement links TRBV21-1 to TRBJ1-2; the table's D call, TRBD1, was not checked against the DNA. TRBV21-1 is noted as a pseudogene. The CDR3 length is 17 residues. The CDR3 nucleotides read TGTGCCAGCAGCAAAGAGGACAGGCCCCAACCCTACTATGGCTACACCTTC. Translated, it gives CASSKEDRPQPYYGYTF.

This chain joins TRBV11-2 and TRBJ2-1, with D uncertain. The CDR3 spans 14 residues. Per the germline V gene, CDR1 is SGHAT and CDR2 is FQNNGV. V dropped 5 bases and J dropped 7 bases, with 15 bases sitting between them. In DNA form, the CDR3 reads TGTGCCAGCAGCCCTTATTCCCCCAGGAATGAGCAGTTCTTC. Residues: CASSPYSPRNEQFF.

The chain uses TRBV27 and TRBJ1-5; 9 bases fit TRBD1. CDR1 is MNHEY, CDR2 SMNVEV, per germline (reference sequence). The CDR3 has 17 residues. The V and J ends lost 6 bases and 2 bases, in that order; junction bases with no gene match: 11. The CDR3 DNA follows: TGTGCCAGCAGAAACACGGGGGGACAGGGCGGCAATCAGCCCCAGCATTTT. Protein: CASRNTGGQGGNQPQHF.

The chain links TRBV3-1 (or the pseudogene TRBV3-2) to TRBJ1-5; D may be TRBD1 (6 bases). Germline values: CDR1 LGHDT, CDR2 YNNKEL (reference sequence). V was trimmed by 7 bases and J by 7 bases, leaving 17 bases between them. The CDR3 is 14 amino acids. The chain's CDR3 is CASTLGQRGQPQHF. The CDR3 coding sequence is TGTGCCAGCACCCTCGGACAGCGAGGGCAGCCCCAGCATTTT.

V is TRBV7-2 and J is TRBJ2-1, with D hard to call. The CDR3 sequence is 15 residues long. The ends were cut back, 1 base at V and 2 bases at J, with 9 bases in the middle. Germline CDR1 SGHTA, CDR2 FQGNSA. In DNA, the CDR3 is TGTGCCAGCAGCTTAGAATGGCTTACCTACAATGAGCAGTTCTTC. This codes for CASSLEWLTYNEQFF.

The V and J genes are TRBV5-4 and TRBJ2-1; 8 positions match TRBD1. The germline CDR1 and CDR2 sequences are SGHNT and YYREEE (reference sequence). This CDR3 is 15 amino acids long. J was trimmed by 3 bases and V by 0 bases; bases with no gene match: 2. DNA of the CDR3: TGTGCCAGCAGCTTGGACAGGGGGAGCTACAATGAGCAGTTCTTC. Protein: CASSLDRGSYNEQFF.

The chain uses TRBV6-5 and TRBJ1-3, with D maybe TRBD1 (6 bases). CDR1 MNHEY and CDR2 SVGAGI come from the germline V gene. Trimming cost V 2 bases and J 2 bases, with 7 bases left between them. This CDR3 is 14 amino acids long. In DNA form, the CDR3 reads TGTGCCAGCAGTTACGCAGGGGCTGGAAACACCATATATTTT. Protein: CASSYAGAGNTIYF.